The 26 T cell receptor beta chains given below trace back to one sample, sequenced in a study of siplizumab effects on memory and regulatory T cells. Generated by immunoSEQ multiplex PCR, the TCRdb table keeps only in-frame clones and is missing some. This table holds 85,000 to 130,000 clones, 85% to 95% found once. Specimen: Tregs sorted from blood. The receptors were gathered from a human donor in good health.

This clone was seen a handful of times. J is TRBJ2-2 and V is TRBV7-3; D may be TRBD1 (5 bases). The CDR3 loop spans 13 amino acids. Germline CDR1 SGHTA, CDR2 FQGTGA. The V end was cut by 5 bases, the J end by 5 bases, with 9 bases between. The CDR3 sequence: CASSADSTGELFF. The CDR3, as DNA: TGTGCCAGCAGCGCCGACAGTACCGGGGAGCTGTTTTTT.

The V call is TRBV11-3, the J call TRBJ2-7; 7 bases are a match to TRBD1. This CDR3 has 14 residues. The germline CDR1 and CDR2 sequences are SGHNT and YENEEA. V dropped 6 bases and J dropped 0; count of bases not matched to a gene: 5. The CDR3 spells CASRVDRASYEQYF. For the CDR3, the DNA is TGTGCCAGCAGGGTCGACAGGGCCTCCTACGAGCAGTACTTC.

This rearrangement joins TRBV28 to TRBJ2-1; D gene unclear. The V end was cut by 5 bases, the J end by 7 bases, with 9 bases between. This CDR3 has 12 amino acids. Germline CDR1 MDHEN, CDR2 SYDVKM. The chain's CDR3 is CASSPMTNEQFF. The CDR3 DNA reads TGTGCCAGCAGTCCCATGACGAATGAGCAGTTCTTC.

J is TRBJ1-6 and V is TRBV6-5; D is undetermined. This CDR3 region has 15 residues. Deletions cut 5 bases from V and 7 bases from J, with 15 bases between. Germline V CDR1 and CDR2: MNHEY, SVGAGI. The CDR3: CASSRRLVINSPLHF. DNA of the CDR3: TGTGCCAGCAGTCGCCGACTTGTGATCAATTCACCCCTCCACTTT.

This clone showed up just once. This chain connects TRBV11-2 to TRBJ2-4, with 7 bases identical to TRBD2. The CDR3 has 17 residues. Germline V gene lookup returns CDR1 SGHAT and CDR2 FQNNGV. The J segment lost 0 bases and the V segment lost 5 bases, leaving 10 bases of the junction unmatched. The CDR3 loop reads CASSPVEAGEAKNIQYF. CDR3 bases: TGTGCCAGCAGCCCGGTCGAGGCGGGGGAAGCCAAAAACATTCAGTACTTC.

The chain recombines TRBV7-2 with TRBJ2-7; 10 bases match TRBD2. Germline lookup yields CDR1 SGHTA and CDR2 FQGNSA. The CDR3 loop spans 17 amino acids. The V gene end was trimmed by 2 bases and the J gene end by 1 base; junction bases not matched to a gene: 8. The CDR3 DNA sequence: TGTGCCAGCAGCTTACGACTAGCGGGCCGATCGTCCTACGAGCAGTACTTC. This sequence encodes CASSLRLAGRSSYEQYF. Looking up the rest from reference TRBV7-2 and TRBJ2-7 gives the full variable domain: GAGVSQSPSNKVTEKGKDVELRCDPISGHTALYWYRQSLGQGLEFLIYFQGNSAPDKSGLPSDRFSAERTGGSVSTLTIQRTQQEDSAVYLCASSLRLAGRSSYEQYFGPGTRLTVT.

This CDR3 reads CASTPSGQPNQPQHF. For the CDR3, the DNA is TGTGCCAGCACCCCCTCGGGACAGCCCAATCAGCCCCAGCATTTT. V gene TRBV9 combines with J gene TRBJ1-5; TRBD1 matches 7 bases. Looked up from germline, CDR1 is SGDLS and CDR2 is YYNGEE. V was pared by 6 bases and J by 3 bases, with 9 bases of the junction left unmatched. The CDR3 is 15 amino acids.

The V gene is TRBV4-2, the J gene TRBJ2-7; D uncertain. This CDR3 has 14 residues. Trimming took off 1 base at V and 7 bases at J, with 14 bases between the two ends. Germline loops: CDR1 LGHNA, CDR2 YNFKEQ. CDR3 amino acids: CASSQASTTQEQYF. CDR3 nucleotides: TGTGCCAGCAGCCAAGCTAGTACCACACAAGAGCAGTACTTC.

This chain uses TRBV11-2 with TRBJ1-1; 7 bases match TRBD1. V lost 5 bases to trimming and J lost 0 bases; unmatched junction nucleotides: 9. From germline, CDR1 is SGHAT and CDR2 FQNNGV. The CDR3 length is 16 residues. The CDR3 loop reads CASSQGGPGLNTEAFF. Here the CDR3 DNA reads TGTGCCAGCAGCCAGGGGGGACCAGGTCTGAACACTGAAGCTTTCTTT. The full variable domain, rest sourced from reference TRBV11-2 and TRBJ1-1, is EAGVAQSPRYKIIEKRQSVAFWCNPISGHATLYWYQQILGQGPKLLIQFQNNGVVDDSQLPKDRFSAERLKGVDSTLKIQPAKLEDSAVYLCASSQGGPGLNTEAFFGQGTRLTVV.

The chain carries TRBV6-5 and TRBJ2-1; 16 bases match TRBD2. Per germline, CDR1 MNHEY and CDR2 SVGAGI. V shed 6 bases, J shed 14 bases, and the junction held 7 bases outside the gene matches. The CDR3 consists of 14 residues. CDR3 nucleotides: TGTGCCAGCAGCTCCGGGACTAGCGGGAGGGGCGAGTTCTTC. Translation gives CASSSGTSGRGEFF.

The chain combines TRBV5-4 with TRBJ2-2; D possibly corresponds to TRBD2 (6 bases). Between the trimmed V and J ends, which lost 7 bases and 1 base, there was a span of 8 bases. Germline V gives CDR1 SGHNT, CDR2 YYREEE (reference sequence). The CDR3 runs to 13 residues. DNA for the CDR3: TGTGCCAGCTCGGGAGTGAACACCGGGGAGCTGTTTTTT. It specifies CASSGVNTGELFF.

This rearrangement joins TRBV6-6 to TRBJ2-7; D ambiguous. V gave up 5 bases and J gave up 9 bases, with 11 bases separating them. There are 11 residues in the CDR3. Germline loops: CDR1 MNHNY, CDR2 SVGAGI (reference sequence). Written as DNA, the CDR3 is TGTGCCAGCAGTCATATATTAGGGCAGTACTTC. Amino acid sequence: CASSHILGQYF.

The V gene is TRBV5-1, the J gene TRBJ2-5, with TRBD1 identical over 7 bases. CDR3 size: 13 residues. Germline V gene lookup returns CDR1 SGHRS and CDR2 YFSETQ. V lost 3 bases to trimming and J lost 5 bases; unmatched junction nucleotides: 4. The chain's CDR3 is CASSSTGLETQYF. CDR3 nucleotides: TGCGCCAGCAGCTCGACAGGGCTGGAGACCCAGTACTTC. The full variable domain, rest sourced from reference TRBV5-1 and TRBJ2-5, is KAGVTQTPRYLIKTRGQQVTLSCSPISGHRSVSWYQQTPGQGLQFLFEYFSETQRNKGNFPGRFSGRQFSNSRSEMNVSTLELGDSALYLCASSSTGLETQYFGPGTRLLVL.

This chain uses TRBV5-4 with TRBJ2-2; no clear D gene. This CDR3 has 16 residues. The germline V and J ends were trimmed by 2 bases and 1 base, with 12 bases remaining between them. The germline V gene has CDR1 SGHNT and CDR2 YYREEE (reference sequence). CDR3 coding DNA: TGTGCCAGCAGCTTCGGTAGCTTAGGGAACACCGGGGAGCTGTTTTTT. It specifies CASSFGSLGNTGELFF. The variable domain in full, completed from reference TRBV5-4 and TRBJ2-2, reads ETGVTQSPTHLIKTRGQQVTLRCSSQSGHNTVSWYQQALGQGPQFIFQYYREEENGRGNFPPRFSGLQFPNYSSELNVNALELDDSALYLCASSFGSLGNTGELFFGEGSRLTVL.

This clone was recorded once. J is TRBJ2-5 and V is TRBV7-3; 9 bases align to TRBD2. The V and J ends lost 1 base and 4 bases, in that order; junction bases with no gene match: 4. The CDR3 covers 15 residues. Germline CDR1 and CDR2: SGHTA and FQGTGA. CDR3 in DNA: TGTGCCAGCAGCTTAAGGGGACTAGCCCTAGAGACCCAGTACTTC. Translated: CASSLRGLALETQYF. The entire variable domain, with the rest obtained from reference TRBV7-3 and TRBJ2-5, is as follows: GAGVSQTPSNKVTEKGKYVELRCDPISGHTALYWYRQSLGQGPEFLIYFQGTGAADDSGLPNDRFFAVRPEGSVSTLKIQRTERGDSAVYLCASSLRGLALETQYFGPGTRLLVL.

The CDR3 DNA reads TGCGCCAGCAGCTTGGAAAAGACCCAGTACTTC. It translates to CASSLEKTQYF. V is TRBV5-1 and J is TRBJ2-5; D uncertain. The germline V and J ends were trimmed by 0 bases and 6 bases, with 3 bases remaining between them. Germline loops: CDR1 SGHRS, CDR2 YFSETQ. CDR3 length: 11 amino acids.

The gene calls are TRBV10-3 and TRBJ2-3, with D perhaps matching TRBD1 or TRBD2 (6 bases each). Germline CDR1 ENHRY, CDR2 SYGVKD. The CDR3 is 14 amino acids. Trimming removed 2 bases at V and 4 bases at J, with 10 bases between. CDR3 bases: TGTGCCATCAGTGAGGGGGGGCCGGCAGATACGCAGTATTTT. This gives the protein CAISEGGPADTQYF.

A word on this clone: A read error may account for a junction end that differs from germline. This chain uses TRBV7-9 with TRBJ2-1; D remains unclear. The V gene's germline CDR1 is SEHNR and CDR2 FQNEAQ (reference sequence). The CDR3 spans 16 residues. The CDR3 is CASSSIGSPLYHEQFF. CDR3 coding DNA: TGTGCCAGCAGCTCAATAGGGTCCCCACTCTACCATGAGCAGTTCTTC.

The V gene is TRBV5-1, the J gene TRBJ2-7; possibly TRBD1 or TRBD2 for D (6 bases each). Trimming stripped 0 bases from V and 3 bases from J, with 16 bases between. Germline V gene data show CDR1 as SGHRS and CDR2 as YFSETQ. This CDR3 is 16 amino acids long. The DNA of the CDR3 is TGCGCCAGCAGCTTGGGACCCGGGGGCCAGATCTACGAGCAGTACTTC. Protein: CASSLGPGGQIYEQYF. Using reference TRBV5-1 and TRBJ2-7 for the parts outside the CDR3, the full variable domain is KAGVTQTPRYLIKTRGQQVTLSCSPISGHRSVSWYQQTPGQGLQFLFEYFSETQRNKGNFPGRFSGRQFSNSRSEMNVSTLELGDSALYLCASSLGPGGQIYEQYFGPGTRLTVT.

The chain combines TRBV19 with TRBJ2-1, with 12 bases aligning to TRBD2. After removal of 8 bases from V and 4 bases from J, the junction contained 3 bases not matched to a gene. Germline CDR1 LNHDA, CDR2 SQIVND (reference sequence). CDR3 size: 14 residues. In DNA, the CDR3 is TGTGCCAGTGGCCTAGCGGGGGGGTACAATGAGCAGTTCTTC. Its protein is CASGLAGGYNEQFF. Full variable domain (missing parts from reference TRBV19 and TRBJ2-1): DGGITQSPKYLFRKEGQNVTLSCEQNLNHDAMYWYRQDPGQGLRLIYYSQIVNDFQKGDIAEGYSVSREKKESFPLTVTSAQKNPTAFYLCASGLAGGYNEQFFGPGTRLTVL.

The CDR3, as DNA: TGTGCCAGCAGCCATACAGGGGCCGAGCAGTACTTC. Amino acids: CASSHTGAEQYF. This chain uses TRBV14 with TRBJ2-7, with 7 nucleotides matching TRBD1. V was pared by 3 bases and J by 6 bases, with 2 bases of the junction left unmatched. CDR3 length equals 12 residues. Per germline, CDR1 SGHDN and CDR2 FVKESK.

The V gene is TRBV12-5, the J gene TRBJ1-1; the D gene is possibly TRBD1 (5 bases). Germline-derived CDR1 and CDR2 are LGHNT and FRNRAP. V was clipped by 6 bases and J by 10 bases, with 15 bases between them. There are 12 residues in the CDR3. CDR3 in DNA: TGTGCTAGTGGAGTTGGGACGAGGGGAGCTTTCTTT. This gives the protein CASGVGTRGAFF.

The V and J genes are TRBV6-6 and TRBJ2-7, with D tentatively TRBD2 (6 bases). This CDR3 has 15 amino acids. CDR1 and CDR2 from the germline V gene are MNHNY and SVGAGI (reference sequence). Deletions cut 5 bases from V and 4 bases from J, with 18 bases between. CDR3 DNA sequence: TGTGCCAGCAGTAAGGGACTCCAAAAATCATACGAGCAGTACTTC. It encodes CASSKGLQKSYEQYF.

V gene TRBV5-4 combines with J gene TRBJ2-7; a weak D match, TRBD1 (6 bases). The length of the CDR3 is 13 residues. CDR1 SGHNT and CDR2 YYREEE come from the germline V gene (reference sequence). V lost 2 bases, J lost 2 bases, and 8 bases lay in between. The CDR3 loop reads CASSLQGAYEQYF. The CDR3 DNA follows: TGTGCCAGCAGCTTACAGGGAGCCTACGAGCAGTACTTC.

V gene TRBV5-1 combines with J gene TRBJ2-5; D is unclear. V lost 7 bases and J 1 base, leaving 5 bases between the germline ends. Germline CDR1 and CDR2: SGHRS and YFSETQ. There are 11 residues in the CDR3. The CDR3 region has the DNA TGCGCCAGCGGGCTCCAAGAGACCCAGTACTTC. The encoded protein is CASGLQETQYF. The full variable domain, in which reference TRBV5-1 and TRBJ2-5 provide the parts outside the CDR3, is KAGVTQTPRYLIKTRGQQVTLSCSPISGHRSVSWYQQTPGQGLQFLFEYFSETQRNKGNFPGRFSGRQFSNSRSEMNVSTLELGDSALYLCASGLQETQYFGPGTRLLVL.

The genes are TRBV5-1 and TRBJ2-7, with 9 nucleotides matching TRBD1. This CDR3 contains 15 residues. Germline values: CDR1 SGHRS, CDR2 YFSETQ. V shed 0 bases, J shed 4 bases, and the junction held 5 bases outside the gene matches. CDR3 nucleotide sequence: TGCGCCAGCAGCTTGGCCTGGGACAGGGTATACGAGCAGTACTTC. Residues: CASSLAWDRVYEQYF.